These T cell receptor beta chains were read from a single sample in a study of shared clonotypes between healthy human individuals. TCRdb's table, derived via immunoSEQ multiplex PCR, lists solely in-frame clones and lacks some. This sample carries about 660,000 clones, less than 85% of them seen once, and the ten largest clones take 1.7%. Sequenced sample: memory CD4+ T cells sorted from blood. Source of these receptors: a woman aged 25 to 39 in good health. The CDR3 runs from the conserved cysteine through the conserved F or W. The order of the fields is D gene, clone size, V gene, J gene, CDR3 protein, CDR3 DNA. A D gene is named only where the DNA matches it firmly. Clone size, where shown, is once, few, many, or a class for clones that have expanded.

NA	NA	TRBV7-9	TRBJ2-3	CASSTGSGDTQYF	TGTGCCAGCAGCACGGGGTCCGGCGATACGCAGTATTTT
TRBD2	NA	TRBV2	TRBJ2-1	CASSPAGSLGNEQFF	TGTGCCAGCAGCCCAGCGGGGAGCTTAGGCAATGAGCAGTTCTTC
NA	NA	TRBV6-1	TRBJ1-4	CASSEQGSSEKLFF	TGTGCCAGCAGTGAACAGGGGTCGAGTGAAAAACTGTTTTTT
NA	NA	TRBV11-1	TRBJ2-6	CASSRDRPSGANVLTF	TGTGCCAGCAGCAGGGACCGCCCCTCTGGGGCCAACGTCCTGACTTTC
TRBD2	NA	TRBV6-5	TRBJ2-1	CASSRSGGEQFF	TGTGCCAGCAGTCGATCCGGGGGGGAGCAGTTCTTC
NA	NA	TRBV14	TRBJ1-1	CASSPGRGALGAFF	TGTGCCAGCAGCCCAGGCCGGGGGGCTCTTGGAGCTTTCTTT
NA	NA	TRBV18	TRBJ2-7	CASSPVAGREADEQYF	TGTGCCAGCTCACCCGTGGCAGGTCGCGAGGCTGACGAGCAGTACTTC
TRBD1	once	TRBV25-1	TRBJ2-7	CASSGETGDSSYEQYF	TGTGCCAGCAGTGGGGAGACAGGGGACAGCAGCTACGAGCAGTACTTC
TRBD1	NA	TRBV7-9	TRBJ1-3	CASKTGDLSGNTIYF	TGTGCCAGTAAGACAGGGGACCTCTCTGGAAACACCATATATTTT
TRBD1	few	TRBV7-8	TRBJ1-4	CASSSRDSRRATNEKLFF	TGTGCCAGCAGCAGCCGGGACAGCCGCCGAGCAACTAATGAAAAACTGTTTTTT
TRBD2	NA	TRBV5-8	TRBJ2-3	CANGMPGGADTQYF	TGTGCCAACGGCATGCCGGGAGGTGCAGATACGCAGTATTTT
TRBD1	NA	TRBV28	TRBJ1-5	CASSYPGQGYFQPQHF	TGTGCCAGCAGTTACCCGGGACAGGGGTATTTTCAGCCCCAGCATTTT
NA	NA	TRBV23-1	TRBJ1-5	CATPRGRRILSANQPQHF	TGCGCCACACCCCGCGGCAGAAGAATCCTTTCGGCAAATCAGCCCCAGCATTTT
NA	NA	TRBV6-4	TRBJ2-2	CASRPGPTSTGELFF	TGTGCCAGCAGGCCGGGCCCAACTAGCACCGGGGAGCTGTTTTTT
NA	NA	TRBV11-2	TRBJ2-5	CASSPAGWETQYF	TGTGCCAGCAGCCCCGCGGGATGGGAGACCCAGTACTTC
NA	NA	TRBV6-1	TRBJ2-7	CASCSQGRYEQYF	TGTGCCAGCTGTTCACAGGGTCGGTACGAGCAGTACTTC
TRBD2	NA	TRBV27	TRBJ2-1	CASSSRLAGVINEQFF	TGTGCCAGCAGTTCCCGACTAGCGGGAGTTATTAATGAGCAGTTCTTC
NA	few	TRBV4-1	TRBJ2-7	CASSQGFRGVGEQYF	TGCGCCAGCAGCCAAGGGTTCAGGGGGGTAGGCGAGCAGTACTTC
TRBD1	NA	TRBV6-4	TRBJ2-2	CASRTGGGTGELFF	TGTGCCAGCAGGACAGGGGGAGGCACCGGGGAGCTGTTTTTT
NA	NA	TRBV18	TRBJ1-1	CASSPSTGLNTEAFF	TGTGCCAGCTCACCTTCCACAGGGCTTAACACTGAAGCTTTCTTT
TRBD2	few	TRBV27	TRBJ2-3	CASSTLAGGRTQYF	TGTGCCAGCAGCACTCTAGCGGGAGGTAGGACGCAGTATTTT
NA	NA	TRBV19	TRBJ2-5	CASSRGPYGETQYF	TGTGCCAGTAGTAGAGGGCCCTATGGAGAGACCCAGTACTTC
NA	NA	TRBV19	TRBJ1-5	CASDPGLWLPQHF	TGTGCCAGTGACCCAGGGCTCTGGTTGCCCCAGCATTTT
TRBD1	few	TRBV6-1	TRBJ1-2	CASRPTGGSGYTF	TGTGCCAGCAGGCCCACAGGGGGCAGTGGCTACACCTTC
TRBD1	NA	TRBV5-1	TRBJ1-3	CASSLGTGNTIYF	TGCGCCAGCAGCTTGGGGACAGGCAACACCATATATTTT
NA	NA	TRBV21-1	TRBJ1-1	CASSKGGRF	TGTGCCAGCAGCAAGGGGGGCAGATTT
NA	NA	TRBV4-1	TRBJ2-7	CASSQDGGTGSSYEQYF	TGCGCCAGCAGCCAAGATGGGGGGACGGGTAGCTCCTACGAGCAGTACTTC
NA	NA	TRBV19	TRBJ2-7	CASSARTPTPYEQYF	TGTGCCAGTAGTGCCAGGACACCTACGCCCTACGAGCAGTACTTC
NA	NA	TRBV27	TRBJ2-3	CASSLTISTDTQYF	TGTGCCAGCAGTTTGACAATCAGCACAGATACGCAGTATTTT
NA	NA	TRBV5-1	TRBJ2-4	CASSLVGGANIQYF	TGCGCCAGCAGCTTGGTTGGGGGCGCGAACATTCAGTACTTC
NA	NA	TRBV5-1	TRBJ2-7	CASSFQRGYEQYF	TGCGCCAGCAGCTTTCAGCGCGGTTACGAGCAGTACTTC
NA	NA	TRBV6-6	TRBJ2-1	CASSPGTSYNEQFF	TGTGCCAGCAGTCCGGGGACGTCATACAATGAGCAGTTCTTC
TRBD2	NA	TRBV2	TRBJ2-7	CASSEGVAGAWDEQYF	TGTGCCAGCAGTGAAGGTGTAGCGGGGGCCTGGGACGAGCAGTACTTC
TRBD2	NA	TRBV29-1	TRBJ2-7	CSVEDPHSGSYEQYF	TGCAGCGTTGAAGATCCCCACAGCGGGAGCTACGAGCAGTACTTC
NA	NA	TRBV15	TRBJ1-5	CATSRNRVSNQPQHF	TGTGCCACCAGCAGAAACAGGGTTAGCAATCAGCCCCAGCATTTT
TRBD2	NA	TRBV2	TRBJ2-2	CASSDRTSGTGELFF	TGTGCCAGCAGTGACCGTACTAGCGGGACCGGGGAGCTGTTTTTT
NA	NA	TRBV25-1	TRBJ2-7	CASSDPGGSYEQYF	TGTGCCAGCAGTGACCCCGGCGGATCCTACGAGCAGTACTTC
NA	many	TRBV7-2	TRBJ1-1	CASSRGEDTEAFF	TGTGCCAGCTCCAGGGGAGAGGACACTGAAGCTTTCTTT
TRBD1	NA	TRBV7-2	TRBJ2-2	CASSSARGTGDTGELFF	TGTGCCAGCAGCTCGGCAAGGGGGACAGGGGACACCGGGGAGCTGTTTTTT
TRBD1	many	TRBV5-1	TRBJ2-5	CASSLGGGAETQYF	TGCGCCAGCAGCTTGGGAGGGGGCGCAGAGACCCAGTACTTC
NA	once	TRBV29-1	TRBJ2-1	CSVNTASRGNEQFF	TGCAGCGTGAATACAGCTAGTCGAGGGAATGAGCAGTTCTTC
NA	NA	TRBV6-4	TRBJ1-5	CASSPEYTGNQPQHF	TGTGCCAGCAGTCCAGAATACACAGGGAATCAGCCCCAGCATTTT
NA	NA	TRBV6-5	TRBJ2-7	CASSSAEYEQYF	TGTGCCAGCAGTTCTGCAGAATACGAGCAGTACTTC
NA	NA	TRBV28	TRBJ2-3	CASWGPTDTQYF	TGTGCCAGCTGGGGGCCCACAGATACGCAGTATTTT
NA	NA	TRBV19	TRBJ2-2	CASSIRRGNTGELFF	TGTGCCAGTAGTATAAGGCGGGGAAACACCGGGGAGCTGTTTTTT
NA	NA	TRBV6-5	TRBJ2-1	CASSAPEREQFF	TGTGCCAGCAGTGCGCCCGAGCGTGAGCAGTTCTTC
TRBD1	NA	TRBV19	TRBJ2-2	CASSIIFKDRGRSGELFF	TGTGCCAGTAGTATAATCTTCAAAGACAGGGGGCGTTCCGGGGAGCTGTTTTTT
TRBD1	NA	TRBV28	TRBJ1-2	CASSTQGASYGYTF	TGTGCCAGCAGTACACAGGGGGCTAGCTATGGCTACACCTTC
TRBD2	NA	TRBV7-2	TRBJ2-1	CASSWMTSGAYNEQFF	TGTGCCAGCAGCTGGATGACTAGCGGAGCCTACAATGAGCAGTTCTTC
NA	NA	TRBV7-6	TRBJ1-1	CASSLAMVANTEAFF	TGTGCCAGCAGCTTAGCGATGGTTGCGAACACTGAAGCTTTCTTT
NA	NA	TRBV7-2	TRBJ1-5	CASSFVQGSNQPQHF	TGTGCCAGCAGCTTTGTACAGGGTAGCAATCAGCCCCAGCATTTT
NA	NA	TRBV4-2	TRBJ1-1	CASSQDYRVDTEAFF	TGTGCCAGCAGCCAAGATTATAGGGTTGACACTGAAGCTTTCTTT
NA	NA	TRBV27	TRBJ2-7	CASGRPPYEQYF	TGTGCCAGCGGGAGGCCCCCCTACGAGCAGTACTTC
TRBD2	NA	TRBV27	TRBJ2-1	CASSPSGRKYNEQFF	TGTGCCAGCAGTCCCAGCGGGAGAAAGTACAATGAGCAGTTCTTC